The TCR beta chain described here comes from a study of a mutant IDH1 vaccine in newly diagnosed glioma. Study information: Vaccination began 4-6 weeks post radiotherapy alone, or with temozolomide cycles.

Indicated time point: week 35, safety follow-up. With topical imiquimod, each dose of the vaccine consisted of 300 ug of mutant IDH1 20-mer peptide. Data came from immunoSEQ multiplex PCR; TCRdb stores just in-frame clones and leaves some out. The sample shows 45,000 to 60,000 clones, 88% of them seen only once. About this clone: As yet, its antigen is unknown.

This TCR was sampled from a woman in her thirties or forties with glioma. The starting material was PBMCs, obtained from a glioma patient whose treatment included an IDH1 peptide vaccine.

In DNA form, the CDR3 reads TGTGCCAGCAGTCCGGGTCCCTGGCACTATGGCTACACCTTC. It translates to CASSPGPWHYGYTF. V gene TRBV6-5 combines with J gene TRBJ1-2; no reliable D call. Between the trimmed V and J ends, which lost 5 bases and 3 bases, there was a span of 13 bases. Per germline, CDR1 MNHEY and CDR2 SVGAGI. CDR3 length: 14 residues.